This T cell receptor beta chain was identified during a study of cytomegalovirus exposure and HLA in healthy donors (dated by TCRdb to 2016 to 2017). With respect to the entire study: An earlier analysis of 587 of the donors reported approximately 300 Gb of sequence data and 95 million to 120 million unique TCR beta sequences obtained from 180 million or so T cells. A later genetic analysis used genome-wide SNP genotypes for about 65% of the roughly 700 donors, treating that subset as a discovery cohort. The later analysis used no new phenotypic data to find candidate immune exposures, relying instead on TCR beta sequences and their occurrence across donors. The study aimed to test whether cataloging public T cell receptors could reveal signatures of past pathogen exposure. Every discovery cohort repertoire had been produced on one sequencing platform. About five DR-DQ haplotypes were treated as single units for association and clustering because of strong linkage in the cohort. HLA typing covered class I and class II loci at four-digit resolution. Roughly 300 gigabases of sequencing data and 70 million to 100 million unique TCR sequences were included in an early release covering about 700 HLA-typed donors. Typing coverage varied by locus: about 620-640 donors for A, B, C, DRB1 and DQB1; about 520 for DQA1; over 600 for DPA1; 450 to 480 for DPB1. To predict cytomegalovirus infection status, the study combined high-throughput TCR immunosequencing, statistical association of individual TCRs with disease status, and machine learning. Of the 350 to 450 genotyped donors, 65% to 90% fell in the genetic ancestry cluster associated with self-reported Caucasian donors. Besides the first cohort of under 700 subjects, a separate validation cohort made up of 120 different subjects was used. On average, over 200,000 unique TCR beta nucleotide sequences were sequenced per donor among about 400 genotyped donors of the cohort, with around 19% of those sequences being non-productive. A later analysis re-analyzed previously published TCR beta repertoires from 650 to 800 donors and added high-resolution HLA genotyping to study TCR occurrence patterns. Using immunosequencing, the study profiled T cell repertoires from fewer than 700 subjects and related those repertoires to cytomegalovirus serostatus. Donor age, sex, ethnicity and CMV serostatus were collected together with the repertoire data. To decide whether each TCR beta V gene segment behaved as functional or pseudogenic, an earlier analysis of some 600 of the donors relied on high-throughput TCR beta sequencing.

CDR1 and CDR2 (MDHEN, SYDVKM) derive from the germline V gene. V is reduced by 6 bases and J by 5 bases, leaving a spacing of 10 bases between them. The CDR3 has 12 amino acids, counting the end cysteine and phenylalanine. The entry retains the CDR3 DNA only, 36 bases that are in frame from base 1. The cohort comprised 710 or so healthy bone marrow donors. At the time of sampling, every cohort member was nominally healthy, though immune exposures that went unrecorded were likely present. The donor was CMV seronegative and belonged to the group of 320 or so seronegative cohort members. A peripheral blood sample was provided by each donor, and peripheral blood mononuclear cells were used for TCR beta sequencing. Genomic DNA extraction from the blood cell samples was performed with the Qiagen DNeasy Blood Extraction Kit. Summary of the overall study and its limitations: In a later genetic analysis, fewer N-insertions in productive TCRs were reported among donors in an Asian-associated ancestry cluster than the approximately 670-donor mean. Most CMV-associated TCR beta chains appeared to be HLA-restricted in a later analysis, and the HLA associations seemed to be driven largely by CMV exposure. Immune exposure information for the cohort was limited to CMV serostatus. Cytomegalovirus status was reported to be diagnosed by the classifier with high specificity and sensitivity in both the original and validation cohorts. Three of the identified cytomegalovirus-associated TCR beta chains were confirmed in vitro to be specific for cytomegalovirus antigens. The study gave a list of about 150 TCR beta chains associated with cytomegalovirus. Some IMGT-functional V segments, including TRBV6-2 and TRBV6-3, could not be told apart with the 87-base-pair reads, so those segments were excluded. An earlier analysis of several hundred of the donors showed that most TCR beta V segments appeared in productive rearrangements either about 87% or about 30% of the time, which broadly matched IMGT annotations. Strong co-occurrence of HLA alleles, especially DR and DQ, made assigning TCR associations to individual alleles difficult. Because HLA typing was unavailable for some donors at each locus, only the typed subset was used in association tests. According to the authors, the approach could potentially be generalized to other disease states and immunological phenotypes. A group of highly shared sequence variants was considered likely to be a technical artifact of the sequencing pipeline. In a later analysis, several top co-occurrence clusters were reported to appear linked to parvovirus B19, influenza, CMV and Epstein-Barr virus. In a later analysis, TCR association rates were found to vary across HLA loci, with the most associated TCRs seen for DRB1 alleles and the fewest for HLA-C alleles. An association between a missense DCLRE1C variant and V-gene and J-gene trimming of TCR beta chains was found in a later genetic analysis and replicated in an independent cohort. Sequencing depth was assumed to be roughly uniform across donors in the presence/absence analyses, though that assumption may not hold. A further reported finding was that TCR beta sequences accurately predicted the HLA-A and HLA-B alleles for most subjects in the first cohort. Most TCR sequences were seen in very few donors, while some public TCRs were found in many individuals. In this cohort, only TCR beta chains were sequenced, and detectable features were limited by the absence of alpha or paired-chain data. Specific HLA alleles were associated with 16,951 TCR beta sequences at a false discovery rate of 0.05 in a later analysis. Because counts were too low, more than 15 rarely observed V segments, including chromosome 9 orphons, were excluded from the earlier analysis of about 500 of the donors. Linkage disequilibrium might explain the correlated functional status among segregating V segments, but an unknown experimental factor could not be ruled out. In a later analysis, HLA-associated TCR beta chains were found to be more clonally expanded and to have lower generation probabilities than equally common non-associated chains.

This clone appeared a single time. The antigen it recognizes is unknown. Base qualities were left out, and no much larger clone turns up one base away. Preparation of the library involved the immunoSEQ multiplex PCR assay. The multiplex PCR relied on a mix of 60 forward primers for TCR Vbeta segments and 13 reverse primers for TCR Jbeta segments. A multiplex PCR assay on genomic DNA amplified the CDR3 region of rearranged TCR beta genes. The amplified TCR beta libraries were sequenced on the Illumina HiSeq System as 87-base-pair reads. From the authors' description of their analysis: A later analysis counted about 82 million unique TCR beta chains across the 550 to 700 repertoires, and 10 million to 11 million of these chains were shared by at least two donors. Raw reads were error-corrected and collapsed into unique sequences by a nearest-neighbor algorithm in which closely related sequences were merged to remove PCR and sequencing errors. CDR3 sequences were aligned to IMGT reference sequences to assign V, D and J gene segments. For a sequence to be retained, at least a six-nucleotide match to both a V gene segment and a J gene segment was required. A rearrangement counted as productive if the CDR3 had no stop codons and remained in frame with V and J, and every other rearrangement counted as non-productive. Following IMGT convention, CDR3 was defined as the stretch from the second conserved V-encoded cysteine to the conserved J-encoded phenylalanine. The earlier analysis of approximately 500 of the donors excluded sequences that lacked an unambiguous match to a single V gene segment. In an earlier analysis of approximately 500 of the donors, a V segment was called functional when productive rearrangements were above 56.7%, and segregating when the standard deviation between donors exceeded 5%. A statistical classification framework was built for diagnosing cytomegalovirus status from the catalog of TCR beta chain sequences. A later analysis assigned V and J genes by comparing TCR nucleotide sequences with IMGT/GENE-DB human TR gene sequences. The TCRdist pipeline was used in a later analysis to assign CDR3 sequences and most-parsimonious VDJ recombination scenarios. A later analysis defined each TCR beta chain by its CDR3 amino acid sequence plus V-gene family, and excluded reads lacking a unique V-gene family. In a later analysis, 450 to 600 highly shared, low-generation-probability nucleotide sequences were removed to address suspected cross-contamination and a sequencing artifact. For each public chain, a later analysis derived a clonal expansion index from normalized ranks of inferred template counts within each repertoire. Generation probabilities in a later analysis came from a VDJ recombination model fitted to out-of-frame rearrangements, and those results were checked against IGoR. In a later analysis, hypergeometric tests were used to score TCR-TCR, TCR-HLA and TCR-CMV co-occurrence, with a repertoire-size bias correction applied to TCR pairs. To estimate false discovery rates, a later analysis permuted the HLA or CMV assignments 20 times. In a later analysis, co-occurring TCRs were grouped with DBSCAN, and TCRdist sequence similarity was added when clustering was performed within HLA-allele-positive subsets. Repertoires with fewer than 30,000 or more than 120,000 public chains were left out of co-occurrence clustering, as were four to six repertoires with anomalous nucleotide sharing. What TCRdb holds here is the immuneACCESS table cut down to in-frame rearrangements. Part of the clones is not present; checked against another copy, under half of the missing clones reflect an unresolved V gene, and the others are unexplained. From that table come the V and J calls and clone size; the DNA was used to work out D and trimming. The sample table holds around 150,000 clones, of which 70% to 80% were seen once. Around an eighth of the sample rests with the top ten.

Material for sequencing was PBMCs. The sequence was collected from a woman aged 35 to 49 in good health and CMV-seronegative. In this chain, TRBV28 is recombined with TRBJ1-2; no confident D gene assignment can be made. The sequenced DNA is TGTGCCAGCAGCCGTACTCGGTATGGCTACACCTTC. Its protein is CASSRTRYGYTF.